Listed below are T cell receptor beta chains from one sample, sequenced in a study of blood T cell repertoires in COVID-19. Generated by immunoSEQ multiplex PCR, the TCRdb table keeps only in-frame clones and is missing some. The data show fewer than 250,000 clones, roughly 84% seen once. What was sequenced was PBMCs or T cells enriched from blood (not recorded which). These receptors originate from a man aged 25-45 years in a cohort exposed to, infected with or recovered from COVID-19 (not recorded which). Each CDR3 is given with its conserved first and last residue. Fields, in order: J gene, V gene, CDR3 length, clone size, D gene, CDR3 DNA, CDR3 protein. A D gene is named only where the DNA matches it firmly. The size field is filled for only some rows; it gives once, few, many or a size class.

J gene: TRBJ1-4
V gene: TRBV6-1
CDR3 length: 16
clone size: NA
D gene: TRBD1
CDR3 DNA: TGTGCCAGCAGTGAAGCGCTTCGACAGGGTAGAGAAAAACTGTTTTTT
CDR3 protein: CASSEALRQGREKLFF

J gene: TRBJ1-2
V gene: TRBV19
CDR3 length: 13
clone size: NA
D gene: TRBD1
CDR3 DNA: TGTGCCAGTATCGGACAGGGAGAATATGGCTACACCTTC
CDR3 protein: CASIGQGEYGYTF

J gene: TRBJ1-3
V gene: TRBV7-2
CDR3 length: 15
clone size: NA
D gene: NA
CDR3 DNA: TGTGCCAGCACACGAGAAGGGGTCCCTGGAAACACCATATATTTT
CDR3 protein: CASTREGVPGNTIYF

J gene: TRBJ2-3
V gene: TRBV6-5
CDR3 length: 14
clone size: NA
D gene: TRBD1
CDR3 DNA: TGTGCCAGCAGTCCGGACAGGGCTGGAGATACGCAGTATTTT
CDR3 protein: CASSPDRAGDTQYF

J gene: TRBJ2-7
V gene: TRBV11-3
CDR3 length: 16
clone size: NA
D gene: TRBD1
CDR3 DNA: TGTGCCAGCAGCTTAGGCGGGGGACAGGGATATGACGAGCAGTACTTC
CDR3 protein: CASSLGGGQGYDEQYF

J gene: TRBJ2-1
V gene: TRBV27
CDR3 length: 13
clone size: NA
D gene: NA
CDR3 DNA: TGTGCCAGCAGTCAGCGGGTTGGAGATGAGCAGTTCTTC
CDR3 protein: CASSQRVGDEQFF

J gene: TRBJ2-3
V gene: TRBV7-2
CDR3 length: 15
clone size: NA
D gene: TRBD2
CDR3 DNA: TGTGCCAGCAGCTCCCAAGCGGGAGGGGCAGATACGCAGTATTTT
CDR3 protein: CASSSQAGGADTQYF

J gene: TRBJ1-2
V gene: TRBV7-2
CDR3 length: 14
clone size: once
D gene: NA
CDR3 DNA: TGTGCCAGCAGCCCCCACGGGGGTAACTATGGCTACACCTTC
CDR3 protein: CASSPHGGNYGYTF

J gene: TRBJ2-2
V gene: TRBV27
CDR3 length: 15
clone size: few
D gene: TRBD1
CDR3 DNA: TGTGCCAGCAGTTTGTATTCAGGGGGCAGCGGGGAGCTGTTTTTT
CDR3 protein: CASSLYSGGSGELFF

J gene: TRBJ2-5
V gene: TRBV19
CDR3 length: 15
clone size: NA
D gene: TRBD1
CDR3 DNA: TGTGCCAGTAGTATCGACAGGGGTGGACAAGAGACCCAGTACTTC
CDR3 protein: CASSIDRGGQETQYF

J gene: TRBJ2-5
V gene: TRBV9
CDR3 length: 16
clone size: NA
D gene: TRBD2
CDR3 DNA: TGTGCCAGCAGCGTAGGAGCGGGAGGCCGGCAAGAGACCCAGTACTTC
CDR3 protein: CASSVGAGGRQETQYF

J gene: TRBJ1-1
V gene: TRBV6-5
CDR3 length: 12
clone size: once
D gene: NA
CDR3 DNA: TGTGCCAGCATCGCTTTTAGGCGGGAAGCTTTCTTT
CDR3 protein: CASIAFRREAFF

J gene: TRBJ2-3
V gene: TRBV25-1
CDR3 length: 15
clone size: NA
D gene: NA
CDR3 DNA: TGTGCCAAAAACCCCGGCCTCGGGTACGCAGATACGCAGTATTTT
CDR3 protein: CAKNPGLGYADTQYF

J gene: TRBJ1-1
V gene: TRBV6-2/TRBV6-3
CDR3 length: 18
clone size: NA
D gene: TRBD1
CDR3 DNA: TGTGCCAGCAGTCCGCCACAGCGAACAGGGGGCTTTCACACTGAAGCTTTCTTT
CDR3 protein: CASSPPQRTGGFHTEAFF

J gene: TRBJ2-7
V gene: TRBV3-1/TRBV3-2
CDR3 length: 15
clone size: NA
D gene: TRBD2
CDR3 DNA: TGTGCCAGCAGGGTCTGGGCGGGAGACTCCTACGAGCAGTACTTC
CDR3 protein: CASRVWAGDSYEQYF

J gene: TRBJ2-3
V gene: TRBV6-2/TRBV6-3
CDR3 length: 15
clone size: NA
D gene: TRBD1
CDR3 DNA: TGTGCCAGCAGCCCGGGACAGGGGGCGACAGATACGCAGTATTTT
CDR3 protein: CASSPGQGATDTQYF

J gene: TRBJ1-5
V gene: TRBV2
CDR3 length: 15
clone size: NA
D gene: NA
CDR3 DNA: TGTGCCAGCAGTGAGGGTCGACAACCCAATCAGCCCCAGCATTTT
CDR3 protein: CASSEGRQPNQPQHF

J gene: TRBJ2-7
V gene: TRBV9
CDR3 length: 12
clone size: NA
D gene: NA
CDR3 DNA: TGTGCCAGCAGCCAACGGAGGGACGAGCAGTACTTC
CDR3 protein: CASSQRRDEQYF

J gene: TRBJ2-1
V gene: TRBV9
CDR3 length: 20
clone size: NA
D gene: TRBD2
CDR3 DNA: TGTGCCAGCAGCCCCCCGGCGCTAGCGGGAGTTACTTACTCCTACAATGAGCAGTTCTTC
CDR3 protein: CASSPPALAGVTYSYNEQFF

J gene: TRBJ2-5
V gene: TRBV29-1
CDR3 length: 18
clone size: NA
D gene: NA
CDR3 DNA: TGCAGCGTTGAAACCCCTAAGGCAGGATTCAGACGCCAAGAGACCCAGTACTTC
CDR3 protein: CSVETPKAGFRRQETQYF

J gene: TRBJ1-1
V gene: TRBV7-9
CDR3 length: 15
clone size: once
D gene: TRBD1
CDR3 DNA: TGTGCCAGCAGCTTTTTTGGTCAGGGGGACACTGAAGCTTTCTTT
CDR3 protein: CASSFFGQGDTEAFF

J gene: TRBJ2-5
V gene: TRBV5-1
CDR3 length: 15
clone size: NA
D gene: TRBD2
CDR3 DNA: TGCGCCAGCAGCCGTCTAGCGGGAGGGGAGGAGACCCAGTACTTC
CDR3 protein: CASSRLAGGEETQYF

J gene: TRBJ2-1
V gene: TRBV9
CDR3 length: 14
clone size: NA
D gene: NA
CDR3 DNA: TGTGCCAGCAGCGTAGAACAGGGTTACAATGAGCAGTTCTTC
CDR3 protein: CASSVEQGYNEQFF

J gene: TRBJ2-1
V gene: TRBV29-1
CDR3 length: 13
clone size: NA
D gene: TRBD2
CDR3 DNA: TGCAGCGTTAGGACTAGCGGGACCTATGAGCAGTTCTTC
CDR3 protein: CSVRTSGTYEQFF

J gene: TRBJ1-5
V gene: TRBV6-5
CDR3 length: 15
clone size: NA
D gene: NA
CDR3 DNA: TGTGCCAGCAGTTACATTTTGTCGGGGGGTCAGCCCCAGCATTTT
CDR3 protein: CASSYILSGGQPQHF

J gene: TRBJ2-1
V gene: TRBV7-7
CDR3 length: 16
clone size: few
D gene: TRBD2
CDR3 DNA: TGTGCTAGCAGCTTAGCGGGGAGGGCGATCTACAATGAGCAGTTCTTC
CDR3 protein: CASSLAGRAIYNEQFF

J gene: TRBJ1-1
V gene: TRBV28
CDR3 length: 15
clone size: NA
D gene: NA
CDR3 DNA: TGTGCCAGCAGTTTTAGGAGAGTCCTGAACACTGAAGCTTTCTTT
CDR3 protein: CASSFRRVLNTEAFF

J gene: TRBJ2-7
V gene: TRBV28
CDR3 length: 15
clone size: NA
D gene: TRBD2
CDR3 DNA: TGTGCCAGCAGTTCCCCCGGGACTACTTCCTACGAGCAGTACTTC
CDR3 protein: CASSSPGTTSYEQYF

J gene: TRBJ1-5
V gene: TRBV7-9
CDR3 length: 13
clone size: NA
D gene: TRBD1
CDR3 DNA: TGTGCCAGCAGCGTGACAGGGGTTCAGCCCCAGCATTTT
CDR3 protein: CASSVTGVQPQHF

J gene: TRBJ2-1
V gene: TRBV24-1
CDR3 length: 13
clone size: NA
D gene: TRBD1
CDR3 DNA: TGTGCCACCGCAGGACAGGGTAACAATGAGCAGTTCTTC
CDR3 protein: CATAGQGNNEQFF

J gene: TRBJ1-4
V gene: TRBV20-1
CDR3 length: 11
clone size: NA
D gene: NA
CDR3 DNA: TGCAGTGCTAGAGATGGAGGAAAACTGTTTTTT
CDR3 protein: CSARDGGKLFF

J gene: TRBJ2-7
V gene: TRBV6-5
CDR3 length: 13
clone size: NA
D gene: NA
CDR3 DNA: TGTGCCAGCAGTTTCACATCAGGGCGCGAGCAGTACTTC
CDR3 protein: CASSFTSGREQYF

J gene: TRBJ2-7
V gene: TRBV28
CDR3 length: 15
clone size: NA
D gene: TRBD2
CDR3 DNA: TGTGCCAGCAGCCGACTAGCGGGAGAGGGTTTGGAGCAGTACTTC
CDR3 protein: CASSRLAGEGLEQYF

J gene: TRBJ2-5
V gene: TRBV5-1
CDR3 length: 17
clone size: NA
D gene: TRBD1
CDR3 DNA: TGCGCCAGCAGCTTGGGGTCGGGGACAGGGGGCCAAGAGACCCAGTACTTC
CDR3 protein: CASSLGSGTGGQETQYF

J gene: TRBJ2-5
V gene: TRBV25-1
CDR3 length: 17
clone size: NA
D gene: NA
CDR3 DNA: TGTGCCAGCAGTGAAGTAGAAGACAGTTACCTTCGGGAGACCCAGTACTTC
CDR3 protein: CASSEVEDSYLRETQYF

J gene: TRBJ2-1
V gene: TRBV7-8
CDR3 length: 14
clone size: NA
D gene: TRBD2
CDR3 DNA: TGTGCCAGCACGGGGACTAGCGGGAGAATTGAGCAGTTCTTC
CDR3 protein: CASTGTSGRIEQFF

J gene: TRBJ1-3
V gene: TRBV13
CDR3 length: 15
clone size: NA
D gene: TRBD1
CDR3 DNA: TGTGCCAGCGCCGGGACAGGGGGGACTGGAAACACCATATATTTT
CDR3 protein: CASAGTGGTGNTIYF

J gene: TRBJ1-2
V gene: TRBV9
CDR3 length: 14
clone size: NA
D gene: NA
CDR3 DNA: TGTGCCAGCAGCGTAGCCGGGACACACTATGGCTACACCTTC
CDR3 protein: CASSVAGTHYGYTF

J gene: TRBJ2-2
V gene: TRBV2
CDR3 length: 14
clone size: once
D gene: NA
CDR3 DNA: TGTGCCAGCAGTGCGGAGGACGTTAGGCGGGAGCTGTTTTTT
CDR3 protein: CASSAEDVRRELFF

J gene: TRBJ2-1
V gene: TRBV10-3
CDR3 length: 15
clone size: NA
D gene: TRBD2
CDR3 DNA: TGTGCCATCAGTAGCGTCGGGACTAGCGAAAATGAGCAGTTCTTC
CDR3 protein: CAISSVGTSENEQFF

J gene: TRBJ2-1
V gene: TRBV24-1
CDR3 length: 17
clone size: NA
D gene: TRBD1
CDR3 DNA: TGTGCCACCAGTGGGGCAGGGGGAAGGGTTTACAATAGTGAGCAGTTCTTC
CDR3 protein: CATSGAGGRVYNSEQFF

J gene: TRBJ1-2
V gene: TRBV12-3/TRBV12-4
CDR3 length: 12
clone size: NA
D gene: NA
CDR3 DNA: TGTGCCAGCAGTTTACAGGCTTATGGCTACACCTTC
CDR3 protein: CASSLQAYGYTF

J gene: TRBJ1-4
V gene: TRBV27
CDR3 length: 12
clone size: NA
D gene: NA
CDR3 DNA: TGTGCCAGCAGTTTGACCGGGGGAAAACTGTTTTTT
CDR3 protein: CASSLTGGKLFF

J gene: TRBJ2-1
V gene: TRBV7-2
CDR3 length: 14
clone size: NA
D gene: NA
CDR3 DNA: TGTGCCAGCAGCTTAGGACAATTCTTCAATGAGCAGTTCTTC
CDR3 protein: CASSLGQFFNEQFF

J gene: TRBJ1-5
V gene: TRBV28
CDR3 length: 16
clone size: NA
D gene: NA
CDR3 DNA: TGTGCCAGCAGCAGGAGGGGACTGACGGGGAATCAGCCCCAGCATTTT
CDR3 protein: CASSRRGLTGNQPQHF

J gene: TRBJ2-3
V gene: TRBV27
CDR3 length: 14
clone size: once
D gene: NA
CDR3 DNA: TGTGCCAGCAGACATGGACGGGGAAGGGATACGCAGTATTTT
CDR3 protein: CASRHGRGRDTQYF

J gene: TRBJ2-1
V gene: TRBV27
CDR3 length: 15
clone size: NA
D gene: NA
CDR3 DNA: TGTGCCAGCAGTTTACTCGGGGACGGGGGAAATGAGCAGTTCTTC
CDR3 protein: CASSLLGDGGNEQFF

J gene: TRBJ2-3
V gene: TRBV15
CDR3 length: 14
clone size: once
D gene: TRBD1
CDR3 DNA: TGTGCCACCAGCAGGGACAGGGGGCCAGATACGCAGTATTTT
CDR3 protein: CATSRDRGPDTQYF

J gene: TRBJ2-2
V gene: TRBV3-1/TRBV3-2
CDR3 length: 16
clone size: NA
D gene: TRBD1
CDR3 DNA: TGTGCCAGCAGCCAAGAAGACAGGGGGCAGATCGGGGAGCTGTTTTTT
CDR3 protein: CASSQEDRGQIGELFF

J gene: TRBJ2-3
V gene: TRBV7-8
CDR3 length: 15
clone size: NA
D gene: NA
CDR3 DNA: TGTGCCAGCAGCCCACTGACTAGAGGCACAGATACGCAGTATTTT
CDR3 protein: CASSPLTRGTDTQYF

J gene: TRBJ2-1
V gene: TRBV3-1/TRBV3-2
CDR3 length: 15
clone size: NA
D gene: TRBD2
CDR3 DNA: TGTGCCAGCACCACTAGCTGGGGAGGGTACAATGAGCAGTTCTTC
CDR3 protein: CASTTSWGGYNEQFF

J gene: TRBJ1-2
V gene: TRBV4-3
CDR3 length: 15
clone size: NA
D gene: TRBD1
CDR3 DNA: TGCGCCAGCAGCCAAGACCCTAGGACAGGGGATGGCTACACCTTC
CDR3 protein: CASSQDPRTGDGYTF

J gene: TRBJ2-1
V gene: TRBV5-6
CDR3 length: 15
clone size: NA
D gene: TRBD2
CDR3 DNA: TGTGCCAGCAGCTTGCGACTAGCGGGATCAAATGAGCAGTTCTTC
CDR3 protein: CASSLRLAGSNEQFF

J gene: TRBJ2-4
V gene: TRBV27
CDR3 length: 18
clone size: NA
D gene: NA
CDR3 DNA: TGTGCCAGCACCCCTCTCGTCGGCGGTAAAATAGCCAAAAACATTCAGTACTTC
CDR3 protein: CASTPLVGGKIAKNIQYF

J gene: TRBJ2-3
V gene: TRBV4-3
CDR3 length: 15
clone size: NA
D gene: NA
CDR3 DNA: TGCGCCAGCAGCCAAGATTACAGGACGACAGATACGCAGTATTTT
CDR3 protein: CASSQDYRTTDTQYF